Listed below are T cell receptor beta chains from one sample, sequenced in a study of CD4 T cells in relation to SARS-CoV-2 and coronaviruses. TCRdb's table, derived via immunoSEQ multiplex PCR, lists solely in-frame clones and lacks some. Altogether 60,000 to 85,000 clones are present, 85% to 95% being singletons, with the ten largest covering roughly 0.21%. The source material was naive CD4+ T cells from PBMCs. These receptors all come from a human donor in good health. CDR3s include the opening cysteine and the closing phenylalanine or tryptophan. D genes are given only for firm matches. Size is stated for part of the rows, as once, few or many counts, or as a class when the clone is expanded.

d_call	clone_size	v_call	j_call	cdr3_nt	cdr3_aa
TRBD1	.	TRBV4-3	TRBJ2-7	TGCGCCAGCATAAGACAGGGGGAGGACGAGCAGTACTTC	CASIRQGEDEQYF
.	.	TRBV3-1/TRBV3-2	TRBJ1-2	TGTGCCAGCAGCCGGACGGCTACCGGCTACACCTTC	CASSRTATGYTF
.	.	TRBV10-3	TRBJ2-6	TGTGCCATCAGTCTCCTCTCTGGGGCCAACGTCCTGACTTTC	CAISLLSGANVLTF
.	.	TRBV18	TRBJ2-2	TGTGCCAGCTCACCACCCGGGCTCACCGGGGAGCTGTTTTTT	CASSPPGLTGELFF
.	.	TRBV5-1	TRBJ1-4	TGCGCCAGCAGCTTGCAAGGGACGGGCGAAGAAAAACTGTTTTTT	CASSLQGTGEEKLFF
TRBD2	.	TRBV4-1	TRBJ2-3	TGCGCCAGCAGCCAAGATAGGACCCGAAGTAGCGGGAGGTCAGATACGCAGTATTTT	CASSQDRTRSSGRSDTQYF
TRBD1	.	TRBV3-1/TRBV3-2	TRBJ1-6	TGTGCCAGCAGGGGACAGGGTTCGTCACCCCTCCACTTT	CASRGQGSSPLHF
TRBD2	.	TRBV30	TRBJ2-1	TGTGCCTGGAGTGGACTAGCGGGAGGTGAGCAGTTCTTC	CAWSGLAGGEQFF
TRBD1	.	TRBV5-1	TRBJ1-1	TGCGCCAGCAAGGGGGCTGGAACTATGAACACTGAAGCTTTCTTT	CASKGAGTMNTEAFF
TRBD2	.	TRBV5-1	TRBJ2-5	TGCGCCAGCAGCTTGGAAGTAGCGGGAGGTAACCAAGAGACCCAGTACTTC	CASSLEVAGGNQETQYF
.	.	TRBV4-3	TRBJ1-1	TGCGCCAGCAGCCAAGATGTACGGATCACTGAAGCTTTCTTT	CASSQDVRITEAFF
.	once	TRBV5-6	TRBJ1-1	TGTGCCAGCAGCCAGGCGGGGAGGCCGGAGAACACTGAAGCTTTCTTT	CASSQAGRPENTEAFF
.	.	TRBV7-8	TRBJ1-1	TGTGCCAGCAGCGATCTGGGACCTACCGGGTCCGAAGCTTTCTTT	CASSDLGPTGSEAFF
.	.	TRBV2	TRBJ2-7	TGTGCCAGCGGAGGGACAGACGACGAGCAGTACTTC	CASGGTDDEQYF
TRBD1	.	TRBV4-1	TRBJ1-2	TGCGCCAGCAGCCAAGACCCCGGGACAGCCACCTTTCGCGATGGCTACACCTTC	CASSQDPGTATFRDGYTF
.	few	TRBV5-4	TRBJ1-3	TGTGCCAGCAGCAGGGTGGGATCCGGTGGAAACACCATATATTTT	CASSRVGSGGNTIYF
.	.	TRBV15	TRBJ2-7	TGTGCCACCGGTACCGGGCCCGGCTACGAGCAGTACTTC	CATGTGPGYEQYF
.	few	TRBV5-6	TRBJ1-5	TGTGCCAGCAGCTTCCAGGGTGTTCAGCCCCAGCATTTT	CASSFQGVQPQHF
.	.	TRBV7-9	TRBJ2-7	TGTGCCAGCAGCCCGCGGGCCAGTAACGAGCAGTACTTC	CASSPRASNEQYF
.	.	TRBV5-6	TRBJ2-3	TGTGCCAGCAGCCACCGTAATACGCAGTATTTT	CASSHRNTQYF
.	.	TRBV11-2	TRBJ2-2	TGTGCCAGCAGCCCGAGAGCAGGAGCGAACACCGGGGAGCTGTTTTTT	CASSPRAGANTGELFF
.	.	TRBV29-1	TRBJ1-5	TGCAGCGTTGGAGCAGTTGGTCAGCCCCAGCATTTT	CSVGAVGQPQHF
.	.	TRBV4-3	TRBJ1-2	TGCGCCAGCAGTCGAACCACTGCTTCGAAGGGATACTATGGCTACACCTTC	CASSRTTASKGYYGYTF
.	.	TRBV11-3	TRBJ2-3	TGTGCCAGCAGCCCCGGCCCAGGGATGAACACAGATACGCAGTATTTT	CASSPGPGMNTDTQYF